The 8 T cell receptor beta chains below all came from one sample that was sequenced in a study of T cells in Graves' hyperthyroidism and ophthalmopathy. TCR beta CDR3 regions were amplified from RNA transcripts. Using the HTBI primer set, a first-round RT-PCR was run on the TCR CDR3. MiXCR, run by TCRdb on the multiplex PCR reads, gives a single entry per CDR3 protein. The repertoire includes under 350,000 distinct CDR3 sequences, around 15% of them detected once, and roughly 50% sits in the top ten. The specimen was blood. Source of these receptors: a woman in her fifties or sixties with Graves' ophthalmopathy.

In this sample, this clonotype turned up many times. This chain connects TRBV7-8 to TRBJ1-2, with D perhaps TRBD1 (6 bases). This CDR3 is 12 amino acids long. Germline V lookup: CDR1 SGHVS, CDR2 FQNEAQ. V lost 6 bases and J lost 8, with 13 bases in between. The CDR3 region is CASSLQGIGYTF. The CDR3 DNA reads as TGTGCCAGCAGTTTACAGGGAATCGGCTACACCTTC.

The sample holds many counts of this clonotype. The chain has TRBV20-1 and TRBJ2-7, with no clear D. V lost 3 bases and J 3 bases, leaving 15 bases between the germline ends. Per the germline V gene, CDR1 is DFQATT and CDR2 is SNEGSKA (reference sequence). The CDR3 covers 14 residues. As DNA, the CDR3 is TGCAGTGCTAGTCAGGCACAACGCAACTACGAGCAGTACTTC. Its translation is CSASQAQRNYEQYF.

The chain joins TRBV14 to TRBJ2-4, with TRBD1 matching over 7 bases. V shed 1 base and J 0 bases; nucleotides not matched to a gene: 24. Germline V gene lookup returns CDR1 SGHDN and CDR2 FVKESK. The CDR3 is 23 amino acids. CDR3 residues: CASSQGSLLDTGTDELAKNIQYF. CDR3 DNA sequence: TGTGCCAGCAGCCAAGGCTCACTCCTGGATACCGGGACAGACGAACTAGCCAAAAACATTCAGTACTTC.

The J gene is TRBJ1-2, the V gene TRBV5-8; D possibly corresponds to TRBD1 (6 bases). V was trimmed by 2 bases and J by 7 bases, leaving 12 bases between them. The CDR3 has 13 amino acids. In germline, CDR1 is SGHTS, CDR2 YDEGEE. Here the CDR3 reads CASSFTGPGGYTF. In DNA, the CDR3 is TGTGCCAGCAGCTTTACAGGGCCAGGTGGCTACACCTTC.

In regard to this clonotype: With a much larger clone just one base away, this may be a read error. The chain joins TRBV20-1 to TRBJ1-2; TRBD1 matches 10 bases. This CDR3 is 13 amino acids long. CDR1 and CDR2 (germline): DFQATT, SNEGSKA (reference sequence). J lost 5 bases, V lost 6 bases, and 6 bases had no gene match. CDR3 sequence: CSAQGQGGYGYTF. The CDR3 bases are TGCAGTGCCCAAGGACAGGGGGGATATGGCTACACCTTC.

The chain carries TRBV10-3 and TRBJ2-2; D might be TRBD1 or TRBD2, each matching 5 bases. Germline loops: CDR1 ENHRY, CDR2 SYGVKD. The V gene lost 5 bases and the J gene lost 6 bases, with 25 bases spanning the gap. The CDR3 has 18 amino acids. The CDR3 here is CAISSLSGTPSRAGELFF. Here the CDR3 DNA reads TGTGCCATCAGTTCCTTATCCGGGACCCCATCAAGGGCCGGGGAGCTGTTTTTT.

This clonotype was counted between two and nine times. The V call is TRBV6-2 or TRBV6-3, the J call TRBJ1-5; 7 bases line up with TRBD1. Trimming cost V 2 bases and J 5 bases; bases outside gene matches: 6. The CDR3 runs to 15 residues. CDR1 MNHEY and CDR2 SVGEGT come from the germline V gene. The CDR3 nucleotides are TGTGCCAGCAGTTACCAGGGGGGCAGTTATCAGCCCCAGCATTTT. This translates into CASSYQGGSYQPQHF.

A note on this clonotype: This may come from a read error, since a much larger clone is one base off. The gene calls are TRBV12-5 and TRBJ2-1; D is unclear. The J call is uncertain, as TRBJ2-7 better fits the DNA end. Germline values: CDR1 LGHNT, CDR2 FRNRAP. The CDR3 sequence is 13 residues long. The CDR3 DNA reads as TGTGCTAGTGGTCCGACGGTCATCAATGAGCAGTACTTC. This gives the protein CASGPTVINEQYF.